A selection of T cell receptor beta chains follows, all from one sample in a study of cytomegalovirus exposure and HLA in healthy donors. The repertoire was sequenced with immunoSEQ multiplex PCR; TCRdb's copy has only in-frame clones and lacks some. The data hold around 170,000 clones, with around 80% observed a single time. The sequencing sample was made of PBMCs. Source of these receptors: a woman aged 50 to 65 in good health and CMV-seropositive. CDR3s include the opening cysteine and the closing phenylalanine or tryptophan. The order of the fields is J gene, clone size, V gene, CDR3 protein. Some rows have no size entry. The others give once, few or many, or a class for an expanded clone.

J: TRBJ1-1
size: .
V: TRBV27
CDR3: CASMGTGNTEAFF

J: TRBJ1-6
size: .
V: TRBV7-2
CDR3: CASSLGLLNSPLHF

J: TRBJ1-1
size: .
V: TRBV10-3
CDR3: CAISGAGAGRTEAFF

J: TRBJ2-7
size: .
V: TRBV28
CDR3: CASSLTLQGEQYF

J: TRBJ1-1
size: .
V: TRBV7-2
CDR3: CASSLYSGVPEAFF

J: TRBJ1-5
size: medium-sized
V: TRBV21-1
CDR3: CASSIHRGNQPQHF

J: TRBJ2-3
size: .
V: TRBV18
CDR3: CASSLIVTDTQYF

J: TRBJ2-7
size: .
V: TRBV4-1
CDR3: CASSQARSPTYEQYF

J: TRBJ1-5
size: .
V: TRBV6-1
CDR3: CASSEAKKPGQGMVLGNQPQHF

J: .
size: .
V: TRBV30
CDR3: CAWSVRSLAGLYEQYF

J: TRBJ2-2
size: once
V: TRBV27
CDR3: CASSSAGGRTGELFF

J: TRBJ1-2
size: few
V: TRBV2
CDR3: CASTGEFATVGYTF

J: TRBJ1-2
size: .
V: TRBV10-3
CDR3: CAISEPGQSNYGYTF

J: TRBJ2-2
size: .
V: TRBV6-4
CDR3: CASSGTLSGELFF

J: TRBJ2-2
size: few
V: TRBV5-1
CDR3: CASSSNTGELFF

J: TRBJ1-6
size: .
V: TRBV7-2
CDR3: CATEQGAWAPLHF

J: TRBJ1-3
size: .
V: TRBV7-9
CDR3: CASSLLIRGPENTIYF

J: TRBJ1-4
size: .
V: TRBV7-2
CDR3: CASSLIRSSNEKLFF

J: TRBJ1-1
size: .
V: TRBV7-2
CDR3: CASRRQGMNTEAFF

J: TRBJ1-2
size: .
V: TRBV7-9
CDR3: CASSGTGLRGYTF

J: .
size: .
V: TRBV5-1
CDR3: CASSPTGLRSYEQYF

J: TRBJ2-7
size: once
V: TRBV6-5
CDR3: CATQPDWPGSYEQYF

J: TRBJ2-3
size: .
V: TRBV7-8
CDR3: CASSFGQGSTDTQYF

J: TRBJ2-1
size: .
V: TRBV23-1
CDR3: CASTLEGNSSYNEQFF

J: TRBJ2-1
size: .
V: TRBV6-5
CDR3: CASSYRGYNNEQFF

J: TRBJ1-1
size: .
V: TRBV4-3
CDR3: CASSSRGGEDTEAFF

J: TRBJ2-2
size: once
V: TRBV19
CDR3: CASSRKRLAGDPNTGELFF

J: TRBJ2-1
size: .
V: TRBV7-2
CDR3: CASRLGGTSSYNEQFF

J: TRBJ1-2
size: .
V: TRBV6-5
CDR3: CASSPNRQNYGYTF

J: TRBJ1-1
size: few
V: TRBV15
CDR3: CATSRGPDYTEAFF

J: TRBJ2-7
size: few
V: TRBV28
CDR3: CASRPYRGLSEQYF

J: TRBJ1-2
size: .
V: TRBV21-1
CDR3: CASSKERAPRLLEETGSNYGYTF

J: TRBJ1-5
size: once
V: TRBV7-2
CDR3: CASSLASGPQPQHF

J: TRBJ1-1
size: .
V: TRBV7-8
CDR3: CASSEATEAFF

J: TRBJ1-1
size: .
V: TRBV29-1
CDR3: CSVGGYTEAFF

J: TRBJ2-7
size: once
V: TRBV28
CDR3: CASSLGGLPPYEQYF

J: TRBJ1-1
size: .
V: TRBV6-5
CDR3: CASSAGGNTEAFF

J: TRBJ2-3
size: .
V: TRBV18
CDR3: CASSPPTSSGKDTQYF

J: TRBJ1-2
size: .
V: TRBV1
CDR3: CTSSQGGPWDGYTF

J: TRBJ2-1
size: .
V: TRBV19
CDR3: CASSIGLAGVDEQFF

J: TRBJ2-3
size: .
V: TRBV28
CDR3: CASSFGRYTDTQYF

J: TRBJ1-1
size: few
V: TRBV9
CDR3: CASSEDRNTEAFF

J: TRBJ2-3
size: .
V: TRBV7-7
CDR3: CASSPGRGGPPDTQYF

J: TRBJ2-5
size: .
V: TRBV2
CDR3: CASSDVAGGQETQYF

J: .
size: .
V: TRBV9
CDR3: CASSVDLGAYEQYF

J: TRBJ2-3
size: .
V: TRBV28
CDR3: CATSMRTDTQYF

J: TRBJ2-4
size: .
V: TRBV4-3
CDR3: CASSQEAPTRAKNIQYF

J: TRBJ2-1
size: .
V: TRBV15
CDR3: CATSTRYEQFF

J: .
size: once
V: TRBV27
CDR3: CASSLGASYEQYF

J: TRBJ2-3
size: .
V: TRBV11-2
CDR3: CASGTWGRQDTQYF

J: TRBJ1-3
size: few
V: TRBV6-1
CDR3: CASSASLDIGGNTIYF

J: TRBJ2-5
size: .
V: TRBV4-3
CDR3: CASSRGQGAYETQYF

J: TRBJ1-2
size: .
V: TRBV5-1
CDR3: CAGSDQGFDGYTF

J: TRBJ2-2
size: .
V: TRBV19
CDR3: CASTERNTGELFF

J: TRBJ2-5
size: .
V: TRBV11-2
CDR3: CASSPGTGETQYF